The 8 T cell receptor beta chains given below trace back to one sample, sequenced in a study of PD-L1 blockade in urothelial cancer. Described time point: pretreatment peripheral blood. The repertoire was sequenced with immunoSEQ multiplex PCR; TCRdb's copy has only in-frame clones and lacks some. Found here are under 95,000 clones, under 90% of them singletons; the top ten hold under 15%. This specimen consisted of PBMCs, obtained around atezolizumab (anti-PD-L1) treatment. These receptors all come from a man aged 60 to 69 with urothelial cancer.

This clone was observed once. The rearrangement uses TRBV11-3 and TRBJ1-1, with TRBD1 as a possible D gene (6 bases). Germline values: CDR1 SGHNT, CDR2 YENEEA. CDR3 size: 13 residues. Trimming stripped 5 bases from V and 7 bases from J, with 14 bases between. CDR3 nucleotide sequence: TGTGCCAGCAGCGCCAACAGGGTTAGTGAAGCTTTCTTT. Encoded protein: CASSANRVSEAFF.

The chain is built from TRBV7-3 and TRBJ2-3; the match to TRBD2 covers 13 bases. J lost 4 bases, V lost 4 bases, and 8 bases had no gene match. Germline-derived CDR1 and CDR2 are SGHTA and FQGTGA. The CDR3 is 17 amino acids. The CDR3 region is CASSSQGLAGRPDTQYF. CDR3 sequence (DNA): TGTGCCAGCAGCTCCCAGGGACTAGCGGGACGGCCAGATACGCAGTATTTT.

This rearrangement joins TRBV12-5 to TRBJ2-1; perhaps TRBD2 as D (6 bases). Trimming removed 2 bases at V and 4 bases at J, with 24 bases between. Germline V gives CDR1 LGHNT, CDR2 FRNRAP. The CDR3 is made up of 19 amino acids. The CDR3 coding sequence is TGTGCTAGTGGTTTGCCTGAACCCACCGGGACTCTACCTTACAATGAGCAGTTCTTC. Amino acids: CASGLPEPTGTLPYNEQFF.

This chain joins TRBV5-6 and TRBJ1-1, with 9 nucleotides matching TRBD1. V gave up 10 bases and J gave up 4 bases; unmatched junction bases: 8. Germline V CDR1 and CDR2: SGHDT, YYEEEE. This CDR3 has 13 amino acids. DNA of the CDR3: TGTGCCGGTTACCGACAGGGGGGCACTGAAGCTTTCTTT. This gives the protein CAGYRQGGTEAFF.

The chain recombines TRBV7-9 with TRBJ2-4; D perhaps matches TRBD2 (6 bases). Trimming cost V 2 bases and J 12 bases, with 14 bases left between them. CDR1 and CDR2 (germline): SEHNR, FQNEAQ (reference sequence). This CDR3 comprises 13 residues. CDR3 DNA sequence: TGTGCCAGCAGCTTACAGGGACTTTCCTATCAGTACTTC. Its translation is CASSLQGLSYQYF.

V usage is TRBV2 and J usage is TRBJ1-3; 8 bases match TRBD1. Germline V CDR1 and CDR2: SNHLY, FYNNEI. This CDR3 spans 12 amino acids. J gave up 9 bases and V 7 bases, and 5 bases lay outside the gene matches. CDR3 bases: TGTGCCAGCATAGGGGACAGGTCCACCATATATTTT. Translation: CASIGDRSTIYF.

The gene calls are TRBV7-2 and TRBJ2-1, with 8 bases that match TRBD1. Trimming cost V 5 bases and J 7 bases; bases outside gene matches: 10. Germline loops: CDR1 SGHTA, CDR2 FQGNSA. CDR3 length: 15 amino acids. The CDR3 DNA sequence: TGTGCCAGCAGCACATCCGTCCGGACAGGGAATGAGCAGTTCTTC. It encodes CASSTSVRTGNEQFF.

The genes are TRBV4-1 and TRBJ1-1, with a tentative D call TRBD1 (5 bases). CDR1 and CDR2 from the germline V gene are MGHRA and YSYEKL. CDR3 length: 15 amino acids. V shed 6 bases and J shed 3 bases, with 17 bases lying between them. The CDR3 sequence: CASREFGGLDTEAFF. The CDR3, as DNA: TGCGCCAGCAGGGAATTCGGGGGGTTGGACACTGAAGCTTTCTTT.